These 14 T cell receptor beta chains came from one sample sequenced in a study of blood T cells in healthy people across ages. Alongside a J-beta primer mix, a sample-barcoded 5' primer served in a second PCR lasting about 7 to 11 cycles. One entry per CDR3 protein results from TCRdb running MiXCR on the 5' RACE reads. The sample gives under 2,000,000 distinct CDR3 sequences, around 50% of which show up once; 2.1% is in the top ten. Material for sequencing was blood. These receptors were collected from a woman aged 40-49 years in good health.

This chain joins TRBV27 and TRBJ1-2; perhaps TRBD1 as D (5 bases). Germline V lookup: CDR1 MNHEY, CDR2 SMNVEV (reference sequence). The CDR3 sequence is 18 residues long. Deletions cut 8 bases from V and 3 bases from J, with 28 bases between. CDR3 DNA: TGTGCCAGCTCCGTCATCCCCTCCGGGGGTGCTAAGGACTATGGCTACACCTTC. This encodes CASSVIPSGGAKDYGYTF.

The V gene is TRBV20-1, the J gene TRBJ2-5; TRBD1 agrees at 10 bases. The CDR3 is 14 residues long. J was trimmed by 5 bases and V by 1 base; bases with no gene match: 4. Germline-derived CDR1 and CDR2 are DFQATT and SNEGSKA (reference sequence). The CDR3 bases are TGCAGTGCTAGAGCCCGACAGGGGGCTGAGACCCAGTACTTC. It is translated as CSARARQGAETQYF.

This chain joins TRBV5-1 and TRBJ2-7; TRBD2 is a possible D gene (7 bases). V was cut by 2 bases and J by 0 bases, with 15 bases left in between. Germline V gene data show CDR1 as SGHRS and CDR2 as YFSETQ. CDR3 length: 16 residues. The CDR3 sequence is CASSFWAGALSYEQYF. The CDR3 nucleotides are TGCGCCAGCAGCTTTTGGGCGGGGGCCCTCTCCTACGAGCAGTACTTC.

The chain uses TRBV10-3 and TRBJ2-1; D is possibly TRBD2 (7 bases). The CDR3 length is 14 residues. Germline V lookup: CDR1 ENHRY, CDR2 SYGVKD. The germline V and J ends were trimmed by 9 bases and 0 bases, with 12 bases remaining between them. Here the CDR3 reads CAIDGGHSYNEQFF. In DNA form, the CDR3 reads TGTGCCATAGACGGGGGGCACTCCTACAATGAGCAGTTCTTC.

The chain carries TRBV14 and TRBJ2-1; D gene uncertain. CDR1 is SGHDN and CDR2 is FVKESK in the germline V gene. CDR3 length equals 16 residues. V dropped 1 base and J dropped 7 bases, with 17 bases sitting between them. CDR3 loop: CASSQVRVGLDNEQFF. Written as DNA, the CDR3 is TGTGCCAGCAGCCAAGTCCGGGTAGGGCTGGATAATGAGCAGTTCTTC. Full variable domain (outside the CDR3, taken from reference TRBV14 and TRBJ2-1): EAGVTQFPSHSVIEKGQTVTLRCDPISGHDNLYWYRRVMGKEIKFLLHFVKESKQDESGMPNNRFLAERTGGTYSTLKVQPAELEDSGVYFCASSQVRVGLDNEQFFGPGTRLTVL.

In its sample, this clonotype was seen a few times. This chain joins TRBV7-9 and TRBJ2-6; tentative D call: TRBD1 (6 bases). The CDR3 contains 14 residues. Germline CDR1 is SEHNR and CDR2 is FQNEAQ (reference sequence). V was pared by 5 bases and J by 6 bases, with 11 bases between. CDR3 sequence reads: CASSPHREANVLTF. CDR3 sequence (DNA): TGTGCCAGCAGCCCCCACAGGGAGGCCAACGTCCTGACTTTC.

Comments on this clonotype: At one end, the junction sequence differs from germline, possibly due to a read error. This chain connects TRBV6-5 to TRBJ1-2; D is unclear. The CDR3 runs to 15 residues. Germline assignment: CDR1 MNHEY and CDR2 SVGAGI. The CDR3 region has the DNA TGTGCCAGCAGTTACGGGCAAGGGAAACGACATGGCTGCACCTTC. This sequence encodes CASSYGQGKRHGCTF.

The J gene is TRBJ2-5, the V gene TRBV18, with TRBD2 matching 7 bases. Germline V gene lookup returns CDR1 KGHSH and CDR2 LQKENI. This CDR3 comprises 14 residues. V lost 8 bases and J lost 3; bases outside the gene matches: 9. The CDR3 sequence: CASSPRGIEETQYF. The CDR3 bases are TGTGCCAGCAGTCCGCGGGGGATCGAAGAGACCCAGTACTTC.

The V gene is TRBV7-2, the J gene TRBJ2-3; 7 bases fit TRBD1. The V gene end was trimmed by 3 bases and the J gene end by 1 base; junction bases not matched to a gene: 4. Germline V gene lookup returns CDR1 SGHTA and CDR2 FQGNSA. This CDR3 comprises 15 residues. CDR3 coding DNA: TGTGCCAGCAGCTTGCAGGGGGTCGGCACAGATACGCAGTATTTT. This gives the protein CASSLQGVGTDTQYF.

V gene TRBV4-2 combines with J gene TRBJ2-4; 12 bases are shared with TRBD2. CDR1 is LGHNA, CDR2 YNFKEQ, per germline. Trimming at V came to 5 bases and at J to 13 bases, leaving 12 bases not matched to a gene. The CDR3 runs 15 residues. This CDR3 reads CASSIPSGGAEIQYF. Written as DNA, the CDR3 is TGTGCCAGCAGCATCCCTAGCGGGGGGGCGGAGATCCAGTACTTC.

This chain links TRBV28 with TRBJ1-5; 8 positions match TRBD1. The CDR3 has 17 residues. The J segment lost 2 bases and the V segment lost 4 bases, leaving 10 bases of the junction unmatched. Germline CDR1 and CDR2: MDHEN and SYDVKM. Here the CDR3 DNA reads TGTGCCAGCAGTTCCCAGGACAGGGTGCCTGGCAATCAGCCCCAGCATTTT. Residues: CASSSQDRVPGNQPQHF.

V is TRBV6-1 and J is TRBJ1-5; 10 positions agree with TRBD1. From germline, CDR1 is MNHNS and CDR2 SASEGT. The CDR3 has 16 amino acids. J gave up 2 bases and V 3 bases, and 4 bases lay outside the gene matches. The CDR3, as DNA: TGTGCCAGCAGTGAGACAGGGGGCAGGGGCAATCAGCCCCAGCATTTT. Protein sequence: CASSETGGRGNQPQHF.

This clonotype has only one observation. This chain uses TRBV24-1 with TRBJ2-1; 9 bases fit TRBD1. The CDR3 has 15 residues. Losses at the gene ends were 3 bases for V and 6 bases for J; bases not matched to a gene: 5. Germline V gene lookup returns CDR1 KGHDR and CDR2 SFDVKD. CDR3 sequence reads: CATSDPGQGVNEQFF. The DNA for the CDR3 is TGTGCCACCAGTGATCCGGGACAGGGAGTCAATGAGCAGTTCTTC.

The CDR3 coding sequence is TGTGCCAGCAGCTTAGGCCAGGTGGGGGGGGGCCTTTGGGATACGCAGTATTTT. It yields the protein CASSLGQVGGGLWDTQYF. This chain connects TRBV7-2 to TRBJ2-3; TRBD2 might be the D (7 bases). The CDR3 is made up of 18 amino acids. Germline CDR1 SGHTA, CDR2 FQGNSA. The germline V and J ends were trimmed by 1 base and 6 bases, with 23 bases remaining between them. Supplemented by reference TRBV7-2 and TRBJ2-3, the full variable domain reads GAGVSQSPSNKVTEKGKDVELRCDPISGHTALYWYRQSLGQGLEFLIYFQGNSAPDKSGLPSDRFSAERTGGSVSTLTIQRTQQEDSAVYLCASSLGQVGGGLWDTQYFGPGTRLTVL.